This T cell receptor (beta chain) was obtained from a study of shared clonotypes between healthy human individuals. A remark on this clone: As yet, its antigen is unknown. One end of the junction is discordant with germline, which a read error may explain.

Study-level results: What rarefaction showed was incomplete sorted-subset sequencing despite large depth.

Sequenced by immunoSEQ multiplex PCR; TCRdb stores in-frame clones only, minus some. The sample holds 2 million to 2.5 million clones; 90% to 97% are singletons and the top ten take approximately 0.13%. Germline loops: CDR1 LNHNV, CDR2 YYDKDF (reference sequence). This CDR3 has 11 residues. This sequence was found in a man aged 18 to 29 in good health. The chain recombines TRBV15 with TRBJ1-6, with D unresolved. Sequencing input: naive CD4+ T cells sorted from blood. Subset denoted: CD45RA+ positively selected. CDR3 loop: CATSRDGTMDF. The CDR3 DNA follows: TGTGCCACCAGCAGAGATGGAACCATGGACTTT.